This is a list of T cell receptor beta chains from one sample in a study of cytomegalovirus exposure and HLA in healthy donors. Repertoires were generated with immunoSEQ multiplex PCR, while TCRdb's copy carries only in-frame clones and drops some. The sample records under 150,000 clones, about 87% being singletons. Sequenced input: PBMCs. The receptors come from a woman between 25 and 40 years old in good health and CMV-seronegative. Both conserved end residues are part of each CDR3. D genes are given only for firm matches. Clone sizes are given selectively: once, few, many, or a class where the clone is expanded.

J: TRBJ1-2
V: TRBV7-9
D: TRBD1
size: .
DNA: TGTGCCAGCAGCCCGAGGAACCGGGACAGGGAGGAAGATGGCTACACCTTC
CDR3: CASSPRNRDREEDGYTF

J: TRBJ2-7
V: TRBV9
D: TRBD2
size: .
DNA: TGTGCCAGCAGCGAGAGGGGCACTAGCGGGTGGGGCGAGCAGTACTTC
CDR3: CASSERGTSGWGEQYF

J: TRBJ1-1
V: TRBV27
D: TRBD1
size: few
DNA: TGTGCCAGCAGCCTGACAGGGGGAAGGACTGAAGCTTTCTTT
CDR3: CASSLTGGRTEAFF

J: TRBJ2-2
V: TRBV7-8
D: .
size: .
DNA: TGTGCCAGCAGCTTAGGTCCCTACCGGAGGCTCACCGGGGAGCTGTTTTTT
CDR3: CASSLGPYRRLTGELFF

J: TRBJ1-3
V: TRBV30
D: .
size: .
DNA: TGTGCCTGGAGTATCGGCTCTGGAAACACCATATATTTT
CDR3: CAWSIGSGNTIYF

J: TRBJ2-1
V: TRBV27
D: TRBD2
size: .
DNA: TGTGCCAGCAGTTTAGGGACGGGGGGGCCCTACAATGAGCAGTTCTTC
CDR3: CASSLGTGGPYNEQFF

J: TRBJ2-5
V: TRBV7-9
D: TRBD2
size: .
DNA: TGTGCCAGCAGTCAGCTGGGACTAGCGGGAGTGTGGGAGACCCAGTACTTC
CDR3: CASSQLGLAGVWETQYF

J: TRBJ2-3
V: TRBV6-1
D: .
size: few
DNA: TGTGCCAGCAGTTCTACAGGGATAGTTACGCAGTATTTT
CDR3: CASSSTGIVTQYF

J: TRBJ2-3
V: TRBV5-4
D: TRBD1
size: once
DNA: TGTGCCAGCAGCTTGAGGTTAGCAGGGGGTGACACAGATACGCAGTATTTT
CDR3: CASSLRLAGGDTDTQYF

J: TRBJ1-2
V: TRBV19
D: TRBD1
size: .
DNA: TGTGCCAGTAGTGCGACAGGGGGCTTGGCCCTTGGATATGGCTACACCTTC
CDR3: CASSATGGLALGYGYTF

J: TRBJ2-5
V: TRBV6-1
D: TRBD2
size: .
DNA: TGTGCCAGCAGTCAGCGGGGTCTTGGAGAGACCCAGTACTTC
CDR3: CASSQRGLGETQYF

J: TRBJ1-2
V: TRBV10-3
D: .
size: few
DNA: TGTGCCACCAGTTCAGAGGGTAACTATGGCTACACCTTC
CDR3: CATSSEGNYGYTF

J: TRBJ2-1
V: TRBV5-1
D: TRBD1
size: few
DNA: TGCGCCAGCAGCTTGGAGGGACAGGGTGACAATGAGCAGTTCTTC
CDR3: CASSLEGQGDNEQFF

J: TRBJ2-3
V: TRBV7-3
D: .
size: .
DNA: TGTGCCAGCAGCTTAACGGTTCGCGCAGATACGCAGTATTTT
CDR3: CASSLTVRADTQYF

J: TRBJ2-2
V: TRBV7-8
D: .
size: once
DNA: TGTGCCAGCAGCTTGCGAGGGCCGTTGCCCGGGGAGCTGTTTTTT
CDR3: CASSLRGPLPGELFF

J: TRBJ2-3
V: TRBV11-1
D: TRBD2
size: .
DNA: TGTGCCAGCAGCTTAGGACTACTAGCGGGGGTCCGGACAGATACGCAGTATTTT
CDR3: CASSLGLLAGVRTDTQYF

J: TRBJ2-7
V: TRBV5-1
D: TRBD2
size: once
DNA: TGCGCCAGCAGCCCCACTGGGCGGGAGGTGGGGGAGCAGTACTTC
CDR3: CASSPTGREVGEQYF

J: TRBJ2-7
V: TRBV4-1
D: TRBD1
size: .
DNA: TGCGCCAGCAGCCCCGGACAGGGAGCCTACGAGCAGTACTTC
CDR3: CASSPGQGAYEQYF

J: TRBJ2-1
V: TRBV28
D: TRBD1
size: .
DNA: TGTGCCAGCAGTTTATCCCACAGGGGGCAATGGTACAATGAGCAGTTCTTC
CDR3: CASSLSHRGQWYNEQFF

J: TRBJ2-5
V: TRBV11-2
D: TRBD2
size: few
DNA: TGTGCCAGCGGGGTAGCGGGGTTCCAAGAGACCCAGTACTTC
CDR3: CASGVAGFQETQYF

J: TRBJ1-3
V: TRBV28
D: .
size: once
DNA: TGTGCCAGCATGGGCCAGGGCGAAGGCACCATATATTTT
CDR3: CASMGQGEGTIYF

J: TRBJ2-7
V: TRBV29-1
D: TRBD2
size: .
DNA: TGCAGCGTCATAGCGGGAGCGTCCTATAGCGAGCAGTACTTC
CDR3: CSVIAGASYSEQYF

J: TRBJ2-1
V: TRBV18
D: TRBD1
size: once
DNA: TGTGCCAGCTCATCGGGACAGGACAATGAGCAGTTCTTC
CDR3: CASSSGQDNEQFF

J: TRBJ2-1
V: TRBV30
D: TRBD2
size: .
DNA: TGTGCCTGGAGCGCGGTCGGCGGGAGAGCGAGTAAATTCTTC
CDR3: CAWSAVGGRASKFF

J: TRBJ1-6
V: TRBV13
D: TRBD1
size: once
DNA: TGTGCCAGCAGCCGGCCAAGGGACAGAACTTCACCCCTCCACTTT
CDR3: CASSRPRDRTSPLHF

J: TRBJ2-1
V: TRBV4-1
D: TRBD2
size: .
DNA: TGCGCCAGCAGCCGCCTCTTAGCGGGCAGCTCCTACAATGAGCAGTTCTTC
CDR3: CASSRLLAGSSYNEQFF